These T cell receptor beta chains were read from a single sample in a study of shared clonotypes between healthy human individuals. The repertoire was sequenced with immunoSEQ multiplex PCR; TCRdb's copy has only in-frame clones and lacks some. The table records 950,000 to 1,100,000 clones, more than 60% of them present only once. Sequencing was done on a sample of memory CD4+ T cells sorted from blood. The receptors were sampled from a man between 18 and 29 years old in good health. The conserved cysteine and the conserved F or W are not part of the CDR3 here.

CDR3 protein: ASSLGQGFEAF
V gene: TRBV5-6

CDR3 protein: ASSRDVQETQY
V gene: TRBV10-1

CDR3 protein: AWTPGLGAGQPQH
V gene: TRBV30

CDR3 protein: ASSLNGQGADEQF
V gene: TRBV5-1

CDR3 protein: ASLGEGSFNQPQH
V gene: TRBV28

CDR3 protein: ASSPGGAGVSEQY
V gene: TRBV7-8

CDR3 protein: ASMGRLNYGYT
V gene: TRBV19

CDR3 protein: ASSSGGRRQPQH
V gene: TRBV7-2

CDR3 protein: ASSFSPGQGSGELF
V gene: TRBV11-3

CDR3 protein: ASSTRAGGHTNEQF
V gene: TRBV7-3

CDR3 protein: ASSVNSGNTIY
V gene: TRBV6-1

CDR3 protein: ASSILATGELF
V gene: TRBV6-5

CDR3 protein: ASSYSGGTETQY
V gene: TRBV6-5

CDR3 protein: ASSDNLNTEAF
V gene: TRBV6-1

CDR3 protein: ASSKPRGGHNNEQF
V gene: TRBV19

CDR3 protein: ASSTLGGAPGYNEQF
V gene: TRBV27

CDR3 protein: ASSYGTGGNEKLF
V gene: TRBV5-6

CDR3 protein: SASVTAEQF
V gene: TRBV20-1

CDR3 protein: TSSPGRMPVSFSYNEQF
V gene: TRBV1

CDR3 protein: AWTPPESNYEQY
V gene: TRBV30

CDR3 protein: ASSPRTSQETQY
V gene: TRBV4-2

CDR3 protein: ASSPGLAISTDTQY
V gene: TRBV27

CDR3 protein: ASSLGPGGGSMTQY
V gene: TRBV5-1

CDR3 protein: ASNGEGGVSTEAF
V gene: TRBV28

CDR3 protein: ASRAPSSYEQY
V gene: TRBV2

CDR3 protein: ASSFQNNLNTEAF
V gene: TRBV28